Following are 18 T cell receptor beta chains from one sample sequenced in a study of blood T cells in healthy people across ages. A sample-barcoded 5' primer and a J-beta primer mix were used in a second PCR of about 7 to 12 cycles. TCRdb ran MiXCR on the 5' RACE reads and lists one entry per CDR3 protein. The repertoire holds about 800,000 distinct CDR3 sequences, with over 45% as singletons. The sample was blood. The origin of the receptors is a man aged 30 to 45 in good health.

This rearrangement joins TRBV12-3 or TRBV12-4 to TRBJ2-3; 16 bases line up with TRBD2. The CDR3 extends over 16 amino acids. After removal of 5 bases from V and 5 bases from J, the junction contained 4 bases not matched to a gene. The CDR3 region is CASSLGLAGGIDTQYF. The DNA of the CDR3 is TGTGCCAGCAGTCTGGGACTAGCGGGAGGGATAGATACGCAGTATTTT.

CDR3 coding DNA: TGTGCCAGCAGTCCGTCAGAGGCAACTAATGAAAAACTGTTTTTT. This encodes CASSPSEATNEKLFF. The V gene is TRBV28, the J gene TRBJ1-4; D remains ambiguous. The germline CDR1 and CDR2 sequences are MDHEN and SYDVKM. CDR3 length: 15 residues. V dropped 5 bases and J dropped 0 bases, with 10 bases sitting between them.

The genes are TRBV6-5 and TRBJ2-5; D unresolved. Germline-derived CDR1 and CDR2 are MNHEY and SVGAGI. The length of the CDR3 is 16 residues. V shed 0 bases and J shed 4 bases, with 15 bases lying between them. Here the CDR3 reads CASSYSLPPAPETQYF. Here the CDR3 DNA reads TGTGCCAGCAGTTACTCGCTCCCCCCGGCCCCAGAGACCCAGTACTTC.

In its sample, this clonotype was seen a few times. This CDR3 is CASRIEGAYEQYF. CDR3 coding DNA: TGTGCCAGCAGGATAGAGGGGGCCTACGAGCAGTACTTC. The V gene is TRBV7-2, the J gene TRBJ2-7; D is perhaps TRBD1 (6 bases). Germline assignment: CDR1 SGHTA and CDR2 FQGNSA. Trimming cost V 6 bases and J 2 bases, with 11 bases left between them. The CDR3 spans 13 residues. The variable domain in full, with the rest retrieved from reference TRBV7-2 and TRBJ2-7, is GAGVSQSPSNKVTEKGKDVELRCDPISGHTALYWYRQSLGQGLEFLIYFQGNSAPDKSGLPSDRFSAERTGGSVSTLTIQRTQQEDSAVYLCASRIEGAYEQYFGPGTRLTVT.

This chain connects TRBV29-1 to TRBJ2-3; 12 bases match TRBD2. Germline V gene data show CDR1 as SQVTM and CDR2 as ANQGSEA. V gave up 3 bases and J gave up 2 bases; unmatched junction bases: 6. The CDR3 length is 16 residues. In DNA form, the CDR3 reads TGCAGCGTTGATCGCCGACTAGCGGGGGACACAGATACGCAGTATTTT. Protein sequence: CSVDRRLAGDTDTQYF.

The chain employs TRBV30 and TRBJ1-2; tentatively, D is TRBD1 (5 bases). The V end was cut by 3 bases, the J end by 6 bases, with 14 bases between. Germline loops: CDR1 GTSNPN, CDR2 SVGIG (reference sequence). CDR3 size: 13 residues. CDR3 sequence reads: CAWRPGSFNGYTF. The CDR3 nucleotides read TGTGCCTGGAGGCCAGGGAGTTTTAATGGCTACACCTTC.

This clonotype showed up just once. In DNA form, the CDR3 reads TGTGCCAGCAGTGAAGAGGGGGGCAACAGCCTGAACTATGGCTACACCTTC. Translation gives CASSEEGGNSLNYGYTF. V is TRBV6-1 and J is TRBJ1-2, with D maybe TRBD1 (6 bases). Germline CDR1 and CDR2: MNHNS and SASEGT. The CDR3 loop spans 17 amino acids. The germline V and J ends were trimmed by 1 base and 2 bases, with 17 bases remaining between them.

This rearrangement joins TRBV20-1 to TRBJ2-3, with D perhaps matching TRBD1 or TRBD2 (5 bases each). The CDR3 length is 14 residues. The germline gives CDR1 DFQATT, CDR2 SNEGSKA (reference sequence). The CDR3 coding sequence is TGCAGCGTCAAGGGTGGGACGAGCACAGATACGCAGTATTTT. Protein: CSVKGGTSTDTQYF.

Details on this clonotype: The junction does not match germline at one end; this may be a read error. The chain recombines TRBV13 with TRBJ2-7, with a weak D call TRBD2 (6 bases). This CDR3 is 16 amino acids long. CDR1 PRHDT and CDR2 FYEKMQ come from the germline V gene (reference sequence). The CDR3 region is CANSPSETRNPYEQYF. In nucleotides, the CDR3 is TGTGCCAACAGCCCTTCTGAGACTAGGAACCCATACGAGCAGTACTTC.

V gene TRBV7-2 combines with J gene TRBJ2-4; no definite D call. The end of the DNA aligns better with TRBJ2-7, so the J call may be wrong. This CDR3 is 12 amino acids long. Germline values: CDR1 SGHTA, CDR2 FQGNSA. This CDR3 reads CASSFSAYEQYF. In DNA form, the CDR3 reads TGTGCCAGCAGCTTCAGCGCGTACGAGCAGTACTTC.

The V and J genes are TRBV3-1 and TRBJ2-1; TRBD1 might be the D (6 bases). Trimming stripped 4 bases from V and 9 bases from J, with 16 bases between. The CDR3 has 14 amino acids. Germline V CDR1 and CDR2: LGHDT, YNNKEL (reference sequence). CDR3 nucleotide sequence: TGTGCCAGCAGCCTGTACGCAGGGGAATCTGAGCAGTTCTTC. Translating gives CASSLYAGESEQFF.

This clonotype was detected a few times. Here the CDR3 DNA reads TGTGCCAGCAGGGGACTAGCGGGGGGAGAGACCCAGTACTTC. Its translation is CASRGLAGGETQYF. The chain links TRBV12-3 or TRBV12-4 to TRBJ2-5, with 15 bases identical to TRBD2. The J segment lost 4 bases and the V segment lost 6 bases, leaving 0 bases of the junction unmatched. This CDR3 is built from 14 residues.

The chain recombines TRBV29-1 with TRBJ1-2; the D is unclear. V dropped 0 bases and J dropped 4 bases, with 15 bases sitting between them. Germline-derived CDR1 and CDR2 are SQVTM and ANQGSEA. The CDR3 spans 15 residues. CDR3 amino acids: CSVEDRGPTIYGYTF. In DNA form, the CDR3 reads TGCAGCGTTGAAGATCGAGGGCCGACCATCTATGGCTACACCTTC.

The chain is built from TRBV20-1 and TRBJ2-7; no clear D gene. Germline CDR1 reads DFQATT; CDR2 reads SNEGSKA (reference sequence). V lost 4 bases and J lost 9, with 19 bases in between. This CDR3 has 13 amino acids. In DNA form, the CDR3 reads TGCAGTGCTATAGGCGAGACCCTTCTAGGGCAGTACTTC. Protein sequence: CSAIGETLLGQYF.

The chain's CDR3 is CATRDRTSGSGKETQYF. CDR3 sequence (DNA): TGTGCCACCAGGGACAGGACTAGCGGGAGTGGGAAAGAGACCCAGTACTTC. The chain has TRBV15 and TRBJ2-5, with TRBD2 matching over 13 bases. There are 17 residues in the CDR3. J was trimmed by 3 bases and V by 6 bases; bases with no gene match: 10. Germline V gives CDR1 LNHNV, CDR2 YYDKDF (reference sequence).

The chain recombines TRBV7-2 with TRBJ2-5, with 9 bases fitting TRBD1. The DNA end is more similar to TRBJ2-7, so the J call may be wrong. The CDR3 spans 15 residues. The V gene's germline CDR1 is SGHTA and CDR2 FQGNSA. CDR3 sequence reads: CASSFFPGQGLEQYF. Written as DNA, the CDR3 is TGTGCCAGCAGCTTCTTCCCGGGACAGGGACTCGAGCAGTACTTC.

The chain uses TRBV11-1 and TRBJ2-1; 7 bases fit TRBD2. The DNA end lines up better with TRBJ2-7; the J call may be wrong. The germline gives CDR1 SGHAT, CDR2 FQDESV (reference sequence). The CDR3 consists of 14 residues. The CDR3 region has the DNA TGTGCCAGCAGCGCTAGCGGCCATTACAATGAGCAGTACTTC. Translated: CASSASGHYNEQYF.

This chain joins TRBV5-1 and TRBJ2-7; either TRBD1 or TRBD2 may fit D (5 bases each). Germline values: CDR1 SGHRS, CDR2 YFSETQ. Trimming pared 1 base from V and 4 bases from J, leaving 12 bases between. The CDR3 totals 14 residues. The CDR3 sequence is CASSLLGTGYEQYF. CDR3 in DNA: TGCGCCAGCAGCTTGTTGGGGACCGGATACGAGCAGTACTTC.